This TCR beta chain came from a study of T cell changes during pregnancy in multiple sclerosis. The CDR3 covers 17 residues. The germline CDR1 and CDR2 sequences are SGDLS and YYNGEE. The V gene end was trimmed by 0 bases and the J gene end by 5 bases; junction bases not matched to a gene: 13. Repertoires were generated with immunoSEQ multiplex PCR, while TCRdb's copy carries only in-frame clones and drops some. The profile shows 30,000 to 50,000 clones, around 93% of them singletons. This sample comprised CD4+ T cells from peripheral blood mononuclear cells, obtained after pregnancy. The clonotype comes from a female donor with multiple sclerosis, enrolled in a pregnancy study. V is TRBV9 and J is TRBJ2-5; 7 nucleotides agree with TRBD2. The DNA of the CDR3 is TGTGCCAGCAGCGTAGGGTGGAGCGGGAAGGATTGGGAGACCCAGTACTTC. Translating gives CASSVGWSGKDWETQYF.